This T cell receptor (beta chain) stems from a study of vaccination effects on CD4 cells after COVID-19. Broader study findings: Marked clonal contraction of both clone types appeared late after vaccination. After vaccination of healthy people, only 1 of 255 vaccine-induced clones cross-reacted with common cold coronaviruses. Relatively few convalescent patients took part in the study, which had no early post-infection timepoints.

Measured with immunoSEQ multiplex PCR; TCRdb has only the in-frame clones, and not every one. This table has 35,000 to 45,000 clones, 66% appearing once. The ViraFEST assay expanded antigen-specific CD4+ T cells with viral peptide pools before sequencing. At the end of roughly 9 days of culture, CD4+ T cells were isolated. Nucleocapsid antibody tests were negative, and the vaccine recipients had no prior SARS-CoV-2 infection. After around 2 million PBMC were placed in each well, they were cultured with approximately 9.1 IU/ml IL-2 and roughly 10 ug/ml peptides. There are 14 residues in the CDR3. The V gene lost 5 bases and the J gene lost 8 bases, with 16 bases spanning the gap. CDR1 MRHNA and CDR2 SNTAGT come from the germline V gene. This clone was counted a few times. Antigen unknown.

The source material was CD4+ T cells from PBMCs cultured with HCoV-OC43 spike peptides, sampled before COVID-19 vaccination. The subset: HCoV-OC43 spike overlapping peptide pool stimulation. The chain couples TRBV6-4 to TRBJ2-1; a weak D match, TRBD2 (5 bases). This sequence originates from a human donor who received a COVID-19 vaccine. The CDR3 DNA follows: TGTGCCAGCAGTCTTACCGGTGCGAGGGATGAGCAGTTCTTC. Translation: CASSLTGARDEQFF.